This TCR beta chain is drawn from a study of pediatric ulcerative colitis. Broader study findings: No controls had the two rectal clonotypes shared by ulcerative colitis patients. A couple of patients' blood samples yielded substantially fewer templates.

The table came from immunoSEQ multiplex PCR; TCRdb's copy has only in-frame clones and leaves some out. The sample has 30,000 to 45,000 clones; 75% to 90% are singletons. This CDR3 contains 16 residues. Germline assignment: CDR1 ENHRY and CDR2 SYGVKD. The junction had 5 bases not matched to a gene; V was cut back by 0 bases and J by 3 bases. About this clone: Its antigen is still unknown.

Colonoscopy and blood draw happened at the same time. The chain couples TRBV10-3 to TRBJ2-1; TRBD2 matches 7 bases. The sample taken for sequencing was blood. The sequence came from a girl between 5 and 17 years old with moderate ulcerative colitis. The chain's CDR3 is CAISESRGSGYNEQFF. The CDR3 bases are TGTGCCATCAGTGAGTCTCGCGGGAGTGGCTACAATGAGCAGTTCTTC.